This T cell receptor beta chain was documented in a study of esophageal squamous cell carcinoma under preoperative chemotherapy. In the study overall: TCR repertoires were profiled from both peripheral blood T cells and tumor-infiltrating lymphocytes.

Described time point: after preoperative PTX-NDP chemotherapy. Preoperative chemotherapy with paclitaxel-nedaplatin was given to patients before surgery. This CDR3 has 19 residues. CDR1 SGHRS and CDR2 YFSETQ come from the germline V gene. J lost 10 bases, V lost 4 bases, and 26 bases had no gene match. TCRdb called the PCR reads again in MiXCR, with one record for every CDR3 protein. There are 32,000 or so distinct CDR3 sequences in the sample; 52% occur only once, and approximately 23% lies in the top ten. The biological material was taken from a patient given preoperative chemotherapy. V usage is TRBV5-1 and J usage is TRBJ2-4, with 7 positions matching TRBD2. The TCR originated in a human donor with esophageal squamous cell carcinoma. The donor label of this sample is uncertain. CDR3 in amino acids: CASSAEAGPGRLAQEIQYF. The CDR3 DNA sequence: TGCGCCAGCAGCGCCGAAGCGGGGCCAGGACGCCTAGCCCAAGAGATTCAGTACTTC.